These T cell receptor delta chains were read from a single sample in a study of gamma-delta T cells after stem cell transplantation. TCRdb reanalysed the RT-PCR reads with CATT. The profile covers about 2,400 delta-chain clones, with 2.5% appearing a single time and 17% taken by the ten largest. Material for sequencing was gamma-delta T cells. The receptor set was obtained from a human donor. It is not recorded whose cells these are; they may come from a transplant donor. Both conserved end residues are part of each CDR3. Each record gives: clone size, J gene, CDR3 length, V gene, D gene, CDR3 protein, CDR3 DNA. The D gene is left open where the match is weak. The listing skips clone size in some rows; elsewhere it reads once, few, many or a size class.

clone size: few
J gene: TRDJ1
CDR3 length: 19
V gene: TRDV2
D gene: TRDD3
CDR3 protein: CACDTVTGGPNSDTDKLIF
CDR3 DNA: TGTGCCTGTGACACCGTAACTGGGGGACCCAATAGTGACACCGATAAACTCATCTTT

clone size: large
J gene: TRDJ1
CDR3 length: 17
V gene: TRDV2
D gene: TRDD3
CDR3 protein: CACDEAGGIRYTDKLIF
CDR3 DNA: TGTGCCTGTGACGAGGCTGGGGGCATCAGGTACACCGATAAACTCATCTTT

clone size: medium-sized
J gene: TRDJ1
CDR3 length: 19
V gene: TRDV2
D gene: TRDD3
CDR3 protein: CACDVLGGDKGPYTDKLIF
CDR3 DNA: TGTGCCTGTGACGTTCTCGGGGGGGATAAGGGACCGTACACCGATAAACTCATCTTT

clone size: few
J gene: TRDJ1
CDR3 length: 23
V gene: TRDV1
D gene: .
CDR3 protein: CALGEIAFFGEYTPGFFSDKLIF
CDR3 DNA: TGTGCTCTTGGGGAAATCGCCTTCTTCGGTGAATATACCCCCGGCTTTTTCTCCGATAAACTCATCTTT

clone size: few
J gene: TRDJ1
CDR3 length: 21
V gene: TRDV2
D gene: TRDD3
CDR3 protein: CACDAMGLGDPGKSYTDKLIF
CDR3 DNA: TGTGCCTGTGACGCGATGGGACTGGGGGATCCGGGGAAAAGCTACACCGATAAACTCATCTTT

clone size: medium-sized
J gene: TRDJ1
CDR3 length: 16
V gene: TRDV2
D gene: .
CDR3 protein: CACDGVGSSYTDKLIF
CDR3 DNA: TGTGCCTGTGACGGAGTGGGGTCCTCTTACACCGATAAACTCATCTTT

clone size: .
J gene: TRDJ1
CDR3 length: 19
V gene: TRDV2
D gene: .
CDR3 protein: CACDTLAGVLGKYTDKLIF
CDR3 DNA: TGTGCCTGTGACACCCTTGCCGGAGTACTGGGAAAGTACACCGATAAACTCATCTTT

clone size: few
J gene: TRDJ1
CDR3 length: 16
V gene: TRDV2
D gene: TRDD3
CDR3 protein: CACSGLTGGYADKLIF
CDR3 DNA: TGTGCCTGTTCCGGGCTGACTGGGGGATACGCCGATAAACTCATCTTT

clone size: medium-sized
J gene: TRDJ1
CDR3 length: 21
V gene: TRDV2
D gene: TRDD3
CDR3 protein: CACDTGNLLGGPLKYTDKLIF
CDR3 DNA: TGTGCCTGTGACACCGGAAATTTACTGGGGGGTCCGCTGAAGTACACCGATAAACTCATCTTT

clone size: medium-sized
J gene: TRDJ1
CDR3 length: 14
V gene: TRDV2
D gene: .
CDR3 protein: CACDPLTDTDKLIF
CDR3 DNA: TGTGCCTGTGACCCGCTAACGGACACCGATAAACTCATCTTT